Below, 32 T cell receptor beta chains from the same sample are listed, as sequenced in a study of shared clonotypes between healthy human individuals. TCRdb's copy holds only in-frame clones and misses some; the assay was immunoSEQ multiplex PCR. This table holds 1.5 million to 1.9 million clones, 95% to 99% found once. Sequencing used naive CD4+ T cells sorted from blood. Subset in this sample: CD45RA+ positively selected. The receptors shown here come from a man younger than 40 in good health.

The genes are TRBV5-4 and TRBJ2-1; TRBD1 agrees at 8 bases. The CDR3 has 18 residues. Losses at the gene ends were 4 bases for V and 2 bases for J; bases not matched to a gene: 14. From germline, CDR1 is SGHNT and CDR2 YYREEE (reference sequence). The CDR3 region is CASSIRQGAPNPYNEQFF. Here the CDR3 DNA reads TGTGCCAGCAGCATACGGCAGGGGGCTCCCAACCCCTACAATGAGCAGTTCTTC.

Only one count was recorded for this clone. V and J are TRBV18 and TRBJ1-1; D ambiguous. This CDR3 comprises 13 residues. The germline gives CDR1 KGHSH, CDR2 LQKENI. Trimming took off 2 bases at V and 8 bases at J, with 12 bases between the two ends. CDR3 sequence: CASSPIEELEAFF. CDR3 coding DNA: TGTGCCAGCTCACCAATCGAGGAGTTGGAAGCTTTCTTT.

The V call is TRBV29-1, the J call TRBJ1-4; D unclear. The CDR3 spans 12 residues. CDR1 and CDR2 from the germline V gene are SQVTM and ANQGSEA. Trimming cost V 4 bases and J 6 bases, with 9 bases left between them. Written as DNA, the CDR3 is TGCAGCGTTGTTGGGATCGATGAAAAACTGTTTTTT. Its protein product is CSVVGIDEKLFF.

This chain connects TRBV5-1 to TRBJ2-7, with TRBD1 as a possible D gene (6 bases). Germline V gene sequence: CDR1 SGHRS, CDR2 YFSETQ. This CDR3 is built from 14 residues. V was cut by 3 bases and J by 0 bases, with 10 bases left in between. The CDR3 nucleotides are TGCGCCAGCAGCTCAACAGGGAACTCCTACGAGCAGTACTTC. It codes for CASSSTGNSYEQYF.

The V gene is TRBV5-1, the J gene TRBJ1-1, with 7 bases fitting TRBD1. Germline CDR1 is SGHRS and CDR2 is YFSETQ. The V and J ends lost 6 bases and 6 bases, in that order; junction bases with no gene match: 14. This CDR3 region has 15 residues. This CDR3 reads CASTLYPQGEPEAFF. In nucleotides, the CDR3 is TGCGCCAGCACCCTCTACCCTCAGGGGGAACCTGAAGCTTTCTTT.

This chain connects TRBV27 to TRBJ2-2; 12 nucleotides line up with TRBD2. The J segment lost 4 bases and the V segment lost 3 bases, leaving 9 bases of the junction unmatched. This CDR3 is built from 18 residues. Germline V lookup: CDR1 MNHEY, CDR2 SMNVEV (reference sequence). Here the CDR3 DNA reads TGTGCCAGCAGTTTTTCGAGACTAGCGGGAGTATCCACCGGGGAGCTGTTTTTT. Protein: CASSFSRLAGVSTGELFF.

V and J are TRBV5-6 and TRBJ2-7, with D unclear. This CDR3 is 14 amino acids long. Germline V CDR1 and CDR2: SGHDT, YYEEEE. The ends were cut back, 3 bases at V and 1 base at J, with 11 bases in the middle. CDR3 amino acids: CASSWPQRSYEQYF. CDR3 bases: TGTGCCAGCAGCTGGCCGCAACGGTCCTACGAGCAGTACTTC. Full variable domain (missing parts from reference TRBV5-6 and TRBJ2-7): DAGVTQSPTHLIKTRGQQVTLRCSPKSGHDTVSWYQQALGQGPQFIFQYYEEEERQRGNFPDRFSGHQFPNYSSELNVNALLLGDSALYLCASSWPQRSYEQYFGPGTRLTVT.

V gene TRBV6-5 combines with J gene TRBJ2-7; D may be TRBD2 (5 bases). This CDR3 is built from 12 residues. Germline V CDR1 and CDR2: MNHEY, SVGAGI. The V end lost 5 bases, the J end lost 5 bases, and 10 bases lay between the germline ends. CDR3: CASSQGLNEQYF. The CDR3, as DNA: TGTGCCAGCAGTCAAGGACTCAACGAGCAGTACTTC.

For the CDR3, the DNA is TGCGCCAGCAGCTCGACGGGACTAGCGGGATCTGAGCAGTTCTTC. This translates into CASSSTGLAGSEQFF. This rearrangement joins TRBV5-1 to TRBJ2-1, with TRBD2 identical over 13 bases. Looked up from germline, CDR1 is SGHRS and CDR2 is YFSETQ. V shed 3 bases, J shed 9 bases, and the junction held 6 bases outside the gene matches. This CDR3 has 15 residues.

This chain connects TRBV30 to TRBJ1-2; TRBD1 might be the D (6 bases). V was pared by 8 bases and J by 3 bases, with 13 bases between. The CDR3 totals 12 residues. Germline V gene lookup returns CDR1 GTSNPN and CDR2 SVGIG (reference sequence). For the CDR3, the DNA is TGTGCCGGAACAGGGAGTGACTATGGCTACACCTTC. Amino acids: CAGTGSDYGYTF. Based on the CDR3 plus reference TRBV30 and TRBJ1-2, the full variable domain is SQTIHQWPATLVQPVGSPLSLECTVEGTSNPNLYWYRQAAGRGLQLLFYSVGIGQISSEVPQNLSASRPQDRQFILSSKKLLLSDSGFYLCAGTGSDYGYTFGSGTRLTVV.

In DNA form, the CDR3 reads TGCGCCAGCTCAGTCGCCCGGGATGAGCAGTTCTTC. Protein: CASSVARDEQFF. The gene calls are TRBV5-1 and TRBJ2-1, with D hard to call. Germline V gene sequence: CDR1 SGHRS, CDR2 YFSETQ. This CDR3 has 12 residues. The V end was cut by 7 bases, the J end by 8 bases, with 13 bases between.

The chain recombines TRBV7-8 with TRBJ2-1; D uncertain. Deletions cut 5 bases from V and 6 bases from J, with 29 bases between. Germline lookup yields CDR1 SGHVS and CDR2 FQNEAQ. The length of the CDR3 is 19 residues. CDR3 in amino acids: CASSHQVTLSGILSNEQFF. DNA for the CDR3: TGTGCCAGCAGCCACCAAGTCACTCTCTCGGGTATTCTTAGCAATGAGCAGTTCTTC.

The V and J genes are TRBV6-5 and TRBJ2-1; D remains unclear. Germline loops: CDR1 MNHEY, CDR2 SVGAGI. The CDR3 contains 14 residues. V was trimmed by 0 bases and J by 5 bases, leaving 8 bases between them. Here the CDR3 reads CASSYSKQDNEQFF. CDR3 DNA: TGTGCCAGCAGTTACTCGAAGCAGGACAATGAGCAGTTCTTC.

This chain connects TRBV7-2 to TRBJ1-1; D unclear. With 6 bases removed from V and 3 bases from J, the gap between germline ends came to 14 bases. Germline V gives CDR1 SGHTA, CDR2 FQGNSA. There are 14 residues in the CDR3. The CDR3 nucleotides read TGTGCCAGCAGGCCGTCCCGCTGGGACACTGAAGCTTTCTTT. Its translation: CASRPSRWDTEAFF.

This clone was counted once. The V and J genes are TRBV5-1 and TRBJ2-1; D may be TRBD1 or TRBD2 (5 bases each). The V end lost 6 bases, the J end lost 8 bases, and 18 bases lay between the germline ends. The CDR3 is 14 amino acids. Germline assignment: CDR1 SGHRS and CDR2 YFSETQ. CDR3 nucleotides: TGCGCCAGCATCCCCGGGGACCACGGGGATGAGCAGTTCTTC. Its translation: CASIPGDHGDEQFF.

This rearrangement joins TRBV5-4 to TRBJ2-6; 9 bases are a match to TRBD1. CDR3 size: 16 residues. V shed 2 bases and J 4 bases; nucleotides not matched to a gene: 4. CDR1 is SGHNT, CDR2 YYREEE, per germline (reference sequence). CDR3 residues: CASSFGDRAGANVLTF. The CDR3 DNA follows: TGTGCCAGCAGCTTTGGGGACAGGGCAGGGGCCAACGTCCTGACTTTC.

The chain joins TRBV4-2 to TRBJ2-7, with D possibly being TRBD2 (5 bases). Looked up from germline, CDR1 is LGHNA and CDR2 is YNFKEQ. The CDR3 loop spans 14 amino acids. V lost 0 bases and J 2 bases, leaving 8 bases between the germline ends. The CDR3 bases are TGTGCCAGCAGCCAAGATCGGGGAGCCTACGAGCAGTACTTC. This codes for CASSQDRGAYEQYF.

The chain uses TRBV19 and TRBJ1-2; 10 bases map to TRBD1. This CDR3 spans 13 amino acids. V shed 6 bases and J 4 bases; nucleotides not matched to a gene: 2. The germline V gene encodes CDR1 LNHDA and CDR2 SQIVND (reference sequence). The chain's CDR3 is CASRTGGFYGYTF. CDR3 sequence (DNA): TGTGCCAGTAGGACAGGGGGCTTCTATGGCTACACCTTC.

The rearrangement links TRBV4-1 to TRBJ2-7; D remains unclear. V gave up 0 bases and J gave up 9 bases, with 12 bases separating them. The CDR3 loop spans 13 amino acids. Germline V gives CDR1 MGHRA, CDR2 YSYEKL. CDR3 nucleotide sequence: TGCGCCAGCAGCCAAGAGAATCTCCGCCGGCAGTACTTC. It encodes CASSQENLRRQYF.

In its sample, this clone was seen once. The chain employs TRBV28 and TRBJ2-7; D ambiguous. V lost 2 bases, J lost 4 bases, and 18 bases lay in between. CDR1 and CDR2 from the germline V gene are MDHEN and SYDVKM. CDR3 size: 16 residues. The CDR3 spells CASSLPQGSRPYEQYF. CDR3 nucleotides: TGTGCCAGCAGTTTACCCCAAGGGTCTAGACCATACGAGCAGTACTTC.

The chain carries TRBV6-4 and TRBJ2-1, with 7 positions matching TRBD2. V gave up 2 bases and J gave up 4 bases; unmatched junction bases: 14. The length of the CDR3 is 18 residues. Germline loops: CDR1 MRHNA, CDR2 SNTAGT. The CDR3, as DNA: TGTGCCAGCAGTGACCCTTATCCCGCGGGAGTCGCGTACAATGAGCAGTTCTTC. Translating gives CASSDPYPAGVAYNEQFF.

DNA for the CDR3: TGTGCCAGCAGCCAAGATCACCCAGCGGGAGGTCGAGAGACCCAGTACTTC. This gives the protein CASSQDHPAGGRETQYF. The chain is built from TRBV4-2 and TRBJ2-5; 9 nucleotides match TRBD2. V lost 0 bases, J lost 4 bases, and 9 bases stayed unmatched. There are 17 residues in the CDR3. Per the germline V gene, CDR1 is LGHNA and CDR2 is YNFKEQ.

As for this clone: This same CDR3 is encoded by further DNA sequences in the sample. The V call is TRBV28, the J call TRBJ2-2; D gene ambiguous. V dropped 8 bases and J dropped 0 bases, with 4 bases sitting between them. This CDR3 has 12 residues. Germline lookup yields CDR1 MDHEN and CDR2 SYDVKM. CDR3 DNA sequence: TGTGCCAGCCGGACGAACACCGGGGAGCTGTTTTTT. Translated, it gives CASRTNTGELFF.

This clone was detected once. V usage is TRBV5-1 and J usage is TRBJ2-7; D call uncertain. The V gene lost 5 bases and the J gene lost 2 bases, with 14 bases spanning the gap. The CDR3 is 14 amino acids. Germline loops: CDR1 SGHRS, CDR2 YFSETQ. The CDR3 loop is CASRAYPTTYEQYF. CDR3 in DNA: TGCGCCAGCAGGGCGTACCCTACCACCTACGAGCAGTACTTC.

The rearrangement links TRBV7-8 to TRBJ2-1; 10 nucleotides line up with TRBD1. CDR1 is SGHVS and CDR2 is FQNEAQ in the germline V gene. J gave up 0 bases and V 4 bases, and 6 bases lay outside the gene matches. The length of the CDR3 is 17 residues. The CDR3, as DNA: TGTGCCAGCAGCTGGGACAGGGGCCTGAGCTCCTACAATGAGCAGTTCTTC. Protein product: CASSWDRGLSSYNEQFF. Drawing the rest from reference TRBV7-8 and TRBJ2-1, the complete variable domain is GAGVSQSPRYKVAKRGQDVALRCDPISGHVSLFWYQQALGQGPEFLTYFQNEAQLDKSGLPSDRFFAERPEGSVSTLKIQRTQQEDSAVYLCASSWDRGLSSYNEQFFGPGTRLTVL.

The genes are TRBV7-9 and TRBJ1-2; 7 bases map to TRBD1. The germline V gene has CDR1 SEHNR and CDR2 FQNEAQ (reference sequence). With V trimmed by 1 base and J by 2 bases, 4 bases remained unmatched. This CDR3 contains 15 residues. Here the CDR3 reads CASSLEDRDNYGYTF. The CDR3 nucleotides read TGTGCCAGCAGCTTAGAAGACAGGGACAACTATGGCTACACCTTC.

The gene calls are TRBV5-4 and TRBJ2-3; a possible D gene is TRBD2 (5 bases). The CDR3 sequence is 14 residues long. The germline CDR1 and CDR2 sequences are SGHNT and YYREEE (reference sequence). Trimming pared 3 bases from V and 4 bases from J, leaving 12 bases between. The CDR3 loop is CASSSASDSDTQYF. The CDR3 DNA is TGTGCCAGCAGCTCCGCTTCGGACTCAGATACGCAGTATTTT.

The chain links TRBV7-2 to TRBJ2-5, with D unclear. Germline values: CDR1 SGHTA, CDR2 FQGNSA. The CDR3 sequence is 13 residues long. The V and J ends lost 5 bases and 5 bases respectively, with 12 bases between them. CDR3 DNA: TGTGCCAGCAGCCCCTCCTACGGTGAGACCCAGTACTTC. Translating gives CASSPSYGETQYF.

The chain employs TRBV7-9 and TRBJ1-2; no firm D call. Trimming cost V 5 bases and J 2 bases, with 12 bases left between them. Germline V lookup: CDR1 SEHNR, CDR2 FQNEAQ (reference sequence). The CDR3 consists of 14 residues. The CDR3 nucleotides read TGTGCCAGCAGCAGGCGGACGGGGAACTATGGCTACACCTTC. It is translated as CASSRRTGNYGYTF.

The CDR3 protein is CASRLSSTDTQYF. The DNA for the CDR3 is TGTGCCAGCAGATTATCTAGCACAGATACGCAGTATTTT. The gene calls are TRBV25-1 and TRBJ2-3; D ambiguous. The CDR3 contains 13 residues. V was clipped by 6 bases and J by 0 bases, with 7 bases between them. Germline values: CDR1 MGHDK, CDR2 SYGVNS. Drawing the rest from reference TRBV25-1 and TRBJ2-3, the complete variable domain is EADIYQTPRYLVIGTGKKITLECSQTMGHDKMYWYQQDPGMELHLIHYSYGVNSTEKGDLSSESTVSRIRTEHFPLTLESARPSHTSQYLCASRLSSTDTQYFGPGTRLTVL.

The chain carries TRBV6-1 and TRBJ2-4, with D maybe TRBD2 (6 bases). The CDR3 has 14 residues. Germline CDR1 and CDR2: MNHNS and SASEGT. V lost 0 bases and J 10 bases, leaving 13 bases between the germline ends. The CDR3 DNA sequence: TGTGCCAGCAGTGAAGCGGGACTCCTCTTAATTCAGTACTTC. Translated, it gives CASSEAGLLLIQYF.

For this clone: The identical CDR3 is also encoded by other nucleotide sequences in the sample. This chain joins TRBV5-5 and TRBJ2-7; D might be TRBD2 (5 bases). Trimming left V 0 bases short and J 2 bases short, with 6 bases between. This CDR3 has 13 amino acids. Germline V gives CDR1 SGHKS, CDR2 YYEKEE (reference sequence). The CDR3 reads CASSLGLPYEQYF. CDR3 nucleotides: TGTGCCAGCAGCTTGGGACTACCCTACGAGCAGTACTTC.